What follows are 18 T cell receptor beta chains derived from one specimen sequenced in a study of shared clonotypes between healthy human individuals. The table came from immunoSEQ multiplex PCR; TCRdb's copy has only in-frame clones and leaves some out. The sample records around 500,000 clones, 60% to 85% being singletons. The sequencing input was PBMCs. The receptors were gathered from a woman in her thirties or forties in good health. Some clones in this sample may be carry-over from other donors' samples.

This clone showed up many times. The rearrangement links TRBV5-1 to TRBJ2-2; no definite D call. The CDR3 loop spans 13 amino acids. V was clipped by 0 bases and J by 7 bases, with 7 bases between them. Germline V gives CDR1 SGHRS, CDR2 YFSETQ. This CDR3 reads CASSLGPGGELFF. The DNA of the CDR3 is TGCGCCAGCAGCTTGGGACCCGGCGGGGAGCTGTTTTTT.

The sample holds one count of this clone. V usage is TRBV12-2 and J usage is TRBJ2-1; the table's D call of TRBD2 was not tested on the DNA. TRBV12-2 constitutes a pseudogene. The CDR3 covers 18 residues. Written as DNA, the CDR3 is TGTGCAAGTCGCGCAAATGCTCTTCTAGCGGGAGTAGGGTATGAGCAGTTCTTC. Protein: CASRANALLAGVGYEQFF.

The rearrangement links TRBV5-6 to TRBJ2-7; 8 positions agree with TRBD1. Germline values: CDR1 SGHDT, CDR2 YYEEEE. The CDR3 contains 12 residues. V lost 4 bases and J lost 6; bases outside the gene matches: 3. The CDR3 nucleotides read TGTGCCAGCAGCGAGACAGGGGTCGAGCAGTACTTC. Translated, it gives CASSETGVEQYF.

This rearrangement joins TRBV21-1 to TRBJ1-5. TRBV21-1 is recorded as a pseudogene. The CDR3 has 12 residues. The CDR3 region is CTPNYSNQPQHF. As DNA, the CDR3 is TGTACCCCGAATTATAGCAATCAGCCCCAGCATTTT.

This clone was seen a few times. The CDR3 protein is CASSPRTGGTEAFF. CDR3 coding DNA: TGTGCCAGTAGTCCTCGGACAGGGGGCACTGAAGCTTTCTTT. V and J are TRBV19 and TRBJ1-1; 10 bases match TRBD1. The CDR3 contains 14 residues. Per germline, CDR1 LNHDA and CDR2 SQIVND (reference sequence). The J segment lost 4 bases and the V segment lost 5 bases, leaving 4 bases of the junction unmatched.

The chain employs TRBV2 and TRBJ2-7; the D gene is possibly TRBD2 (6 bases). Germline V gene data show CDR1 as SNHLY and CDR2 as FYNNEI. The V and J ends lost 7 bases and 9 bases respectively, with 19 bases between them. CDR3 length: 13 amino acids. CDR3: CASISASESGQYF. CDR3 sequence (DNA): TGTGCCAGCATTTCCGCTAGCGAGTCCGGGCAGTACTTC. The full variable domain, completed using reference TRBV2 and TRBJ2-7, is EPEVTQTPSHQVTQMGQEVILRCVPISNHLYFYWYRQILGQKVEFLVSFYNNEISEKSEIFDDQFSVERPDGSNFTLKIRSTKLEDSAMYFCASISASESGQYFGPGTRLTVT.

The gene calls are TRBV18 and TRBJ1-5, with 8 positions matching TRBD1. Germline CDR1 KGHSH, CDR2 LQKENI. The CDR3 sequence is 14 residues long. With 5 bases clipped from V and 7 bases from J, the junction kept 7 bases outside the gene matches. The CDR3 nucleotides are TGTGCCAGCTCATTGGACAGGGTTAGGCAGCCCCAGCATTTT. This gives the protein CASSLDRVRQPQHF.

J is TRBJ2-3 and V is TRBV5-1, with TRBD2 as a possible D gene (5 bases). Germline CDR1 is SGHRS and CDR2 is YFSETQ. V lost 7 bases to trimming and J lost 2 bases, with 17 bases between them. The CDR3 contains 15 residues. CDR3 DNA: TGCGCCAGCGATACTGGACTGGAACTCACAGATACGCAGTATTTT. This codes for CASDTGLELTDTQYF.

This clone was recorded once. Additional DNA sequences in this sample encode the identical CDR3. CDR3 sequence (DNA): TGTGCCAGCAGTGTCCGGGACAGAGAGACCCAGTACTTC. This codes for CASSVRDRETQYF. The chain combines TRBV2 with TRBJ2-5, with 7 bases fitting TRBD1. Trimming took 4 bases from V and 4 from J; bases not matched to a gene: 3. The CDR3 runs to 13 residues. CDR1 and CDR2 from the germline V gene are SNHLY and FYNNEI.

V is TRBV6-5 and J is TRBJ2-1, with 8 nucleotides matching TRBD2. This CDR3 region has 16 residues. Germline assignment: CDR1 MNHEY and CDR2 SVGAGI. J lost 3 bases, V lost 0 bases, and 4 bases had no gene match. The CDR3 sequence is CASSYSSGMGYNEQFF. The DNA for the CDR3 is TGTGCCAGCAGTTACTCTAGCGGGATGGGCTACAATGAGCAGTTCTTC.

In regard to this clone: A junction boundary mismatches the germline segment, possibly from a read error. The same CDR3 arises from other DNA sequences in this sample as well. The gene calls are TRBV5-1 and TRBJ2-1; 8 bases line up with TRBD1. The CDR3 loop spans 15 amino acids. CDR1 is SGHRS, CDR2 YFSETQ, per germline. CDR3 loop: CASSLGQDPYNEQFF. The CDR3 coding sequence is TGCGCCAGCAGTTTGGGACAGGATCCCTACAATGAGCAGTTCTTC.

The chain is built from TRBV29-1 and TRBJ2-1, with unresolved D. The germline V gene encodes CDR1 SQVTM and CDR2 ANQGSEA. The CDR3 is 14 amino acids. V was cut by 3 bases and J by 3 bases, with 12 bases left in between. CDR3 amino acids: CSVEILDHYNEQFF. Written as DNA, the CDR3 is TGCAGCGTTGAGATTCTGGACCACTACAATGAGCAGTTCTTC.

This chain joins TRBV15 and TRBJ2-5; TRBD1 aligns across 9 bases. V was clipped by 1 base and J by 2 bases; unmatched bases: 2. The CDR3 consists of 15 residues. Germline CDR1 is LNHNV and CDR2 is YYDKDF (reference sequence). For the CDR3, the DNA is TGTGCCACCAGCAGAGTGACAGGGGGGCAAGAGACCCAGTACTTC. Protein product: CATSRVTGGQETQYF.

The chain employs TRBV7-2 and TRBJ2-7; unclear D gene. Germline lookup yields CDR1 SGHTA and CDR2 FQGNSA. Trimming pared 8 bases from V and 2 bases from J, leaving 7 bases between. This CDR3 comprises 11 residues. The CDR3 loop is CASGDPYEQYF. The DNA for the CDR3 is TGTGCCAGCGGCGATCCCTACGAGCAGTACTTC.

There are a few counts of this clone. Different DNA sequences within this sample yield the same CDR3. This rearrangement joins TRBV11-2 to TRBJ2-7, with D unclear. This CDR3 is 12 amino acids long. Germline-derived CDR1 and CDR2 are SGHAT and FQNNGV. Trimming left V 5 bases short and J 0 bases short, with 5 bases between. Written as DNA, the CDR3 is TGTGCCAGCAGCCTGGTCTCCTACGAGCAGTACTTC. Encoded protein: CASSLVSYEQYF.

This chain joins TRBV7-7 and TRBJ1-1, with a weak D call TRBD1 (6 bases). Germline V gives CDR1 SSHAT, CDR2 FNYEAQ (reference sequence). The CDR3 is 15 residues long. V was clipped by 4 bases and J by 1 base, with 13 bases between them. The DNA of the CDR3 is TGTGCCAGCAGCTCTCCCCGGACAGCGAACACTGAAGCTTTCTTT. It translates to CASSSPRTANTEAFF.

Comment on this clone: A single base separates this from a much larger clone, so it may be a read error. The chain carries TRBV28 and TRBJ1-5; D possibly corresponds to TRBD1 (5 bases). Germline values: CDR1 MDHEN, CDR2 SYDVKM. V lost 5 bases and J 11 bases, leaving 13 bases between the germline ends. This CDR3 has 12 residues. For the CDR3, the DNA is TGTGCCAGCAGTGCGGGGGGGTTGTCCCAGCATTTT. It yields the protein CASSAGGLSQHF.

The J gene is TRBJ2-4, the V gene TRBV7-3; TRBD2 matches 8 bases. The CDR3 consists of 15 residues. The V gene end was trimmed by 5 bases and the J gene end by 2 bases; junction bases not matched to a gene: 5. Germline CDR1 reads SGHTA; CDR2 reads FQGTGA. The CDR3, as DNA: TGTGCCAGCAGCGGAGCGGGGGCAACCAAAAACATTCAGTACTTC. Protein product: CASSGAGATKNIQYF.